Sequencing of this T cell receptor (beta chain) was carried out in a study of blood T cell repertoires in COVID-19. Study-wide context: T cells, B-cell-depleted T cells, or PBMCs provided the cDNA or gDNA that served as material.

TCRdb keeps only in-frame clones here, not all; method: immunoSEQ multiplex PCR. The sample holds roughly 200,000 clones, roughly 90% seen once. CDR3 length equals 20 residues. Per the germline V gene, CDR1 is MGHRA and CDR2 is YSYEKL. V was pared by 3 bases and J by 1 base, with 16 bases of the junction left unmatched. The source is a man in his 70s with acute or convalescent COVID-19. The gene calls are TRBV4-1 and TRBJ2-7, with 12 bases identical to TRBD2. The sample comprised peripheral blood. CDR3 region: CASSQDPFMSSGRASYEQYF. In nucleotides, the CDR3 is TGCGCCAGCAGCCAGGACCCCTTTATGTCTAGCGGGAGGGCTTCCTACGAGCAGTACTTC.